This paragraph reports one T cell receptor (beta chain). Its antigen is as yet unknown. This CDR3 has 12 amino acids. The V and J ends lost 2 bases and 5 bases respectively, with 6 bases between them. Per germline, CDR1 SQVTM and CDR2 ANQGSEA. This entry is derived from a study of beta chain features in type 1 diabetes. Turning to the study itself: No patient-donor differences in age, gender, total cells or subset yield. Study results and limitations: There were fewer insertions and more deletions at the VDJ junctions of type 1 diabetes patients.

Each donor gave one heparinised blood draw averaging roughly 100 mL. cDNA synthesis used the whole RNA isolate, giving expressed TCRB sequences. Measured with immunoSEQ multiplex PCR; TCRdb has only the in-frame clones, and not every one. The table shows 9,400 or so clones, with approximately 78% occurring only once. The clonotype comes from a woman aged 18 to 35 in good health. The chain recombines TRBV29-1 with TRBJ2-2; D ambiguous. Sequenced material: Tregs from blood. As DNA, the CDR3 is TGCAGCGTTGAACCCAGGACCGGGGAGCTGTTTTTT. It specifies CSVEPRTGELFF.